The 5 T cell receptor beta chains given below trace back to one sample, sequenced in a study of T cells in Graves' hyperthyroidism and ophthalmopathy (dated by TCRdb to about 2019). Library preparation used multiplex PCR. Instrument on record: Illumina HiSeq 2000. The TCR beta CDR3 regions were amplified from the RNA transcripts. A first-round RT-PCR of the TCR CDR3 used the HTBI primer set with the Qiagen OneStep RT-PCR kit. The raw public data were reprocessed by TCRdb itself: fastp quality trimming at Q25, MiXCR clonotype calling, in-frame beta chains only. Each entry merges the rows of one CDR3 protein and shows their most common DNA and genes. Within this sample are 640,000 or so distinct CDR3 sequences, with over 12% of them counted one time only. The leading ten clones occupy around 4.1% of the sample. The material sequenced was blood. The receptors were sampled from a woman aged 40 to 50 with Graves' ophthalmopathy.

The sample holds many counts of this clonotype. The chain recombines TRBV16 with TRBJ1-2; D possibly corresponds to TRBD1 (5 bases). The CDR3 loop spans 13 amino acids. Germline V gives CDR1 KGHSY, CDR2 FQNENV. V was shortened by 0 bases and J by 5 bases, with 7 bases between the two germline ends. The CDR3 region has the DNA TGTGCCAGCAGCCAATCAGGGGCGTATGGCTACACCTTC. It codes for CASSQSGAYGYTF.

The chain combines TRBV28 with TRBJ1-5; tentative D call: TRBD1 (6 bases). The CDR3 totals 14 residues. Trimming removed 2 bases at V and 6 bases at J, with 11 bases between. CDR1 MDHEN and CDR2 SYDVKM come from the germline V gene. CDR3 DNA sequence: TGTGCCAGCAGTTTAGCAGGGGCGCGTCAGCCCCAGCATTTT. It specifies CASSLAGARQPQHF.

The chain employs TRBV19 and TRBJ1-5; D is unclear. CDR1 is LNHDA, CDR2 SQIVND, per germline (reference sequence). CDR3 size: 17 residues. V lost 3 bases and J 6 bases, leaving 21 bases between the germline ends. The CDR3 loop is CASSIFPSGSEGQPQHF. Written as DNA, the CDR3 is TGTGCCAGTAGTATTTTTCCCTCGGGGTCCGAGGGTCAGCCCCAGCATTTT.

This clonotype was found many times. The V gene is TRBV28, the J gene TRBJ1-5, with no clear D. With 4 bases removed from V and 3 bases from J, the gap between germline ends came to 10 bases. The CDR3 is 14 residues long. Germline CDR1 MDHEN, CDR2 SYDVKM. The CDR3 reads CASSSDVYNQPQHF. DNA for the CDR3: TGTGCCAGCAGTTCGGACGTATACAATCAGCCCCAGCATTTT.

The chain employs TRBV6-5 and TRBJ1-2, with D perhaps TRBD1 (5 bases). Germline-derived CDR1 and CDR2 are MNHEY and SVGAGI. Trimming left V 1 base short and J 3 bases short, with 9 bases between. The CDR3 extends over 14 amino acids. The CDR3 bases are TGTGCCAGCAGTTACTTCAGGGATCACTATGGCTACACCTTC. This codes for CASSYFRDHYGYTF.